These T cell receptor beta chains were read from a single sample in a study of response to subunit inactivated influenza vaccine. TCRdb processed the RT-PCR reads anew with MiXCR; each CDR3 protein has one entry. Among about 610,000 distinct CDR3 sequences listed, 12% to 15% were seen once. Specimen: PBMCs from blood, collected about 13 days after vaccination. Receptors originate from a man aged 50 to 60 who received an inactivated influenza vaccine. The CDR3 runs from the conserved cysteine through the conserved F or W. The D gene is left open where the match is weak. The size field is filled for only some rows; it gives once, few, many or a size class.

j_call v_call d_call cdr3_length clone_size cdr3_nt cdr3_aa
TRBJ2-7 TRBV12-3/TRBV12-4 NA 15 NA TGTGCCAGCAGTCCCGGGACTGGCAAGTTGGGCGAGCAGTACTTC CASSPGTGKLGEQYF
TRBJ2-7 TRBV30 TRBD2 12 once TGTGCCTGGAGTAGCGGGAGGGGCGAGCAGTACTTC CAWSSGRGEQYF
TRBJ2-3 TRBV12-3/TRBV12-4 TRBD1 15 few TGTGCCAGCAGTTTGTCAGGGGGCGGCGTTGATACGCAGTATTTT CASSLSGGGVDTQYF
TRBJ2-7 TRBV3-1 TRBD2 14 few TGTGCCAGCAGCCAAGGACTAGCGGGACACGAGCAGTACTTC CASSQGLAGHEQYF
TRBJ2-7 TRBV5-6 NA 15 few TGTGCCAGCAGCGCCCCGGGACACCGCTTCTACGAGCAGTACTTC CASSAPGHRFYEQYF
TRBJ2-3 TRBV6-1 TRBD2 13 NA TGTGCCAGCAGTACCCGGGGAGGGAGGGGGCAGTATTTT CASSTRGGRGQYF
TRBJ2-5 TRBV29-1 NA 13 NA TGCAGCGTCGGCCTAGCGCCTTCCGACACCCAGTACTTC CSVGLAPSDTQYF
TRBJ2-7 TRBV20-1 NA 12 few TGCAGTGCGGCGGACACCGCCTACGAGCAGTACTTC CSAADTAYEQYF
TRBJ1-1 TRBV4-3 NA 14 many TGCGCCAGCAGCCAGTATACAACGAACACTGAAGCTTTCTTT CASSQYTTNTEAFF
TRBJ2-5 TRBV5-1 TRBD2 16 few TGCGCCAGCAGCTTGGAGAGCGGGGGGTTTCAAGAGACCCAGTACTTC CASSLESGGFQETQYF
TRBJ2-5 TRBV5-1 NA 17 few TGCGCCAGCAGCGACAGTGAAGGACCCCCGTCCAAAGAGACCCAGTACTTC CASSDSEGPPSKETQYF
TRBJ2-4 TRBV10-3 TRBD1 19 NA TGTGCCATCAGTGAACTCCCCACCCGACAGGGCCCCGCCAAAAACATTCAGTACTTC CAISELPTRQGPAKNIQYF
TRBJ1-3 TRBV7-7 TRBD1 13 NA TGTGCTAGCAGCCGGGACAGGGGAAACACCATATATTTT CASSRDRGNTIYF
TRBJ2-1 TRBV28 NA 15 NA TGTGCCAGCCAGGTCGGCCAGGTAGGGAACAATGAGCAGTTCTTC CASQVGQVGNNEQFF
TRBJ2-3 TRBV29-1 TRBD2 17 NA TGCAGCGTTGATTTGATAGCGGGTGGCCCTAGCACAGATACGCAGTATTTT CSVDLIAGGPSTDTQYF
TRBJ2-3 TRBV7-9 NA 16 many TGTGCCAGCACCGGGACTTTCGAAGTGGGCACAGATACGCAGTATTTT CASTGTFEVGTDTQYF
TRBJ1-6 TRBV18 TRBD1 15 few TGTGCCAGCACTTACTCGGGACAGGGGTTTTCACCCCTCCACTTT CASTYSGQGFSPLHF
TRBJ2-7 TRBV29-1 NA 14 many TGCAGCGTTGCAGGCCGGCAGGGGAAGAACGAGCAGTACTTC CSVAGRQGKNEQYF
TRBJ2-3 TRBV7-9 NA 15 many TGTGCCAGCAGCTCCAGGGTTGCGAGCACAGATACGCAGTATTTT CASSSRVASTDTQYF
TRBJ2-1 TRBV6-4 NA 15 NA TGTGCCAGCAGTCAGCAGGGGGGTTCGGGCAATGAGCAGTTCTTC CASSQQGGSGNEQFF
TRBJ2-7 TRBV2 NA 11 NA TGTGCCAGCAGGACCGACTACGAGCAGTACTTC CASRTDYEQYF
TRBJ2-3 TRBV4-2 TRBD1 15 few TGTGCCAGCAGCCAAGATCGACAGGGAACAGATACGCAGTATTTT CASSQDRQGTDTQYF
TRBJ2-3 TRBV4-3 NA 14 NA TGCGCCAGCAGCCAAAGGGTAAACACAGATACGCAGTATTTT CASSQRVNTDTQYF
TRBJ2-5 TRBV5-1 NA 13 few TGCGCCAGCAGCTTGGACGAAGAGGGGACCCAGTACTTC CASSLDEEGTQYF
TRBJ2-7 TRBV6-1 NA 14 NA TGTGCCAGCAGGGACAGTCCTTCCTCCTACGAGCAGTACTTC CASRDSPSSYEQYF